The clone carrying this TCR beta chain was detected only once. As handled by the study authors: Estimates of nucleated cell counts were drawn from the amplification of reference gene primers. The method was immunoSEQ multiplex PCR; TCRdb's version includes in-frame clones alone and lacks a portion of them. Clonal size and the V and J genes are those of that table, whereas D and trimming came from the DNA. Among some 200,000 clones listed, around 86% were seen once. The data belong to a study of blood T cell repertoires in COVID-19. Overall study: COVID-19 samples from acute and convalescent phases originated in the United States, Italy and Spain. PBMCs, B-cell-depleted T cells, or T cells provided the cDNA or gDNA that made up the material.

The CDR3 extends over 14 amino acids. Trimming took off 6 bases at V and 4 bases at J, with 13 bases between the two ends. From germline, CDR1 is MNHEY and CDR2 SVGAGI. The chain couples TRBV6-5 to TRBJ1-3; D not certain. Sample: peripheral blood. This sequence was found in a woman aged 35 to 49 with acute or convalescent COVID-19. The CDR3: CASSQTGNGNTIYF. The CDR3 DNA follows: TGTGCCAGCAGCCAGACGGGGAACGGAAACACCATATATTTT.